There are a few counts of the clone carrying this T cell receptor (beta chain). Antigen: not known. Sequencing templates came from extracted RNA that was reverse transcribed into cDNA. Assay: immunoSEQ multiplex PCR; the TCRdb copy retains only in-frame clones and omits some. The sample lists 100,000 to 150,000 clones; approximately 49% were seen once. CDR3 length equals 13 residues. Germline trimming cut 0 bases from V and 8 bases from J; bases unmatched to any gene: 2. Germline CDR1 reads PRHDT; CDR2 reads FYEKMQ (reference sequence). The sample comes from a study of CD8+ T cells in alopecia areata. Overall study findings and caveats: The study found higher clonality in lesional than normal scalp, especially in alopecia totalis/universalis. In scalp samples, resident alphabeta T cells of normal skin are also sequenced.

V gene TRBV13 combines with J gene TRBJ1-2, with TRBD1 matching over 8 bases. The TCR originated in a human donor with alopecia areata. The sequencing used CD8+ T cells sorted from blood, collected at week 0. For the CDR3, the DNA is TGTGCCAGCAGCTTAGGACAGGGGGAAGGCTACACCTTC. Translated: CASSLGQGEGYTF.